Listed below are T cell receptor beta chains from one sample, sequenced in a study of blood T cell repertoires in COVID-19. Profiled with immunoSEQ multiplex PCR; TCRdb holds only in-frame clones, not every one. This sample has some 250,000 clones, with approximately 86% found just once. The specimen was peripheral blood. The receptors originated from a woman in her twenties or thirties who had recovered from COVID-19. CDR3s include the opening cysteine and the closing phenylalanine or tryptophan. Each record gives: V gene, D gene, clone size, J gene, CDR3 DNA, CDR3 protein. D genes are given only for firm matches. Some rows have no size entry. The others give once, few or many, or a class for an expanded clone.

>TRBV21-1|.|.|TRBJ2-3
TGTGCCAGCAGCACCGGGACTAACCCTCGCACAGATACGCAGTATTTT
CASSTGTNPRTDTQYF
>TRBV7-2|TRBD2|once|TRBJ2-1
TGTGCCAGCAGCTTATCCGGGACTAGCGACTACAATGAGCAGTTCTTC
CASSLSGTSDYNEQFF
>TRBV5-1|.|.|TRBJ2-7
TGCGCCAGCAGCTCCTACTCCTACGAGCAGTACTTC
CASSSYSYEQYF
>TRBV19|.|.|TRBJ1-5
TGTGCCAGTAGTATAGCTCTGAACAGACAAAATCAGCCCCAGCATTTT
CASSIALNRQNQPQHF
>TRBV5-1|TRBD1|.|TRBJ2-7
TGCGCCAGCAGCTATGACAGGGGTTTCGACGAGCAGTACTTC
CASSYDRGFDEQYF
>TRBV28|TRBD1|.|TRBJ2-2
TGTGCCAGCAGCGTTACAGGGGGCGGGGAGCTGTTTTTT
CASSVTGGGELFF
>TRBV19|TRBD1|.|TRBJ1-3
TGTGCCAGTAGTATACGACAGGGGGCTCTTGGAAACACCATATATTTT
CASSIRQGALGNTIYF
>TRBV30|TRBD1|.|TRBJ2-7
TGTGCCTGGAGTCGAGGGACAGCAGACTACGAGCAGTACTTC
CAWSRGTADYEQYF
>TRBV4-2|.|.|TRBJ1-5
TGTGCCAGCAGCCAAACACAGGGTAGGGATCAGCCCCAGCATTTT
CASSQTQGRDQPQHF
>TRBV28|.|.|TRBJ2-2
TGTGCCAGCAGTTTCTCGGGACAGAACACCGGGGAGCTGTTTTTT
CASSFSGQNTGELFF
>TRBV5-6|TRBD2|.|TRBJ2-2
TGTGCCAGCAGCCCTACTAGCGGGGGCCACACCAGGGAGCTGTTTTTT
CASSPTSGGHTRELFF
>TRBV6-1|TRBD1|.|TRBJ2-3
TGTGCCAGCAGTGAAAGGACAGGGAGCACAGATACGCAGTATTTT
CASSERTGSTDTQYF
>TRBV14|TRBD2|.|TRBJ2-1
TGTGCCAGCAGCCAAACTAGCGCCCAACTCAATGAGCAGTTCTTC
CASSQTSAQLNEQFF
>TRBV24-1|.|.|TRBJ2-5
TGTGCCACCAGTGTTCGTGGCAGGTTGTACTTC
CATSVRGRLYF
>TRBV5-5|.|.|TRBJ1-2
TGTGCCAGCAGCCGAGACGGGGGGAACTATGGCTACACCTTC
CASSRDGGNYGYTF
>TRBV5-1|.|.|TRBJ1-2
TGCGCCAGCAGCTTGGGTGGGCAGAACTATGGCTACACCTTC
CASSLGGQNYGYTF
>TRBV12-3/TRBV12-4|.|.|TRBJ2-7
TGTGCCAGCAGTTTTACGGGCTACGAGCAGTACTTC
CASSFTGYEQYF
>TRBV3-1/TRBV3-2|TRBD1|.|TRBJ2-6
TGTGCCAGCGGGACAGGGATCTCTGGGGCCAACGTCCTGACTTTC
CASGTGISGANVLTF
>TRBV4-3|.|.|TRBJ2-1
TGCGCCAGCAGCCCGACACCTGCGTCTGGGCAGTTCTTC
CASSPTPASGQFF
>TRBV5-6|TRBD1|.|TRBJ2-1
TGTGCCAGCAGCTTGTGGGACAGGGTCACGAACAATGAGCAGTTCTTC
CASSLWDRVTNNEQFF
>TRBV27|TRBD1|.|TRBJ1-6
TGTGCCAGCAGGTTTAGGGACAGAAATTCACCCCTCCACTTT
CASRFRDRNSPLHF
>TRBV6-2/TRBV6-3|.|.|TRBJ1-1
TGTGCCAGCAGCTATGACAGATTTGCCATAACGATGAACACTGAAGCTTTCTTT
CASSYDRFAITMNTEAFF
>TRBV20-1|.|.|TRBJ2-3
TGCAGTGCCGGTCTCTTCGGGGCGCAGTATTTT
CSAGLFGAQYF
>TRBV7-9|TRBD1|few|TRBJ1-3
TGTGCCAGCAGCTCCCGAGACAGGGGGCAAGGAAACACCATATATTTT
CASSSRDRGQGNTIYF
>TRBV29-1|.|few|TRBJ2-3
TGCAGCGTTGAGGGCGGGGATACGCAGTATTTT
CSVEGGDTQYF
>TRBV30|.|.|TRBJ2-5
TGTGCCTGGAGACAAATAGAGACCCAGTACTTC
CAWRQIETQYF
>TRBV10-2|TRBD1|.|TRBJ1-2
TGCGCCAGCAGGGAAACAGGGGCGCGCTATGGCTACACCTTC
CASRETGARYGYTF